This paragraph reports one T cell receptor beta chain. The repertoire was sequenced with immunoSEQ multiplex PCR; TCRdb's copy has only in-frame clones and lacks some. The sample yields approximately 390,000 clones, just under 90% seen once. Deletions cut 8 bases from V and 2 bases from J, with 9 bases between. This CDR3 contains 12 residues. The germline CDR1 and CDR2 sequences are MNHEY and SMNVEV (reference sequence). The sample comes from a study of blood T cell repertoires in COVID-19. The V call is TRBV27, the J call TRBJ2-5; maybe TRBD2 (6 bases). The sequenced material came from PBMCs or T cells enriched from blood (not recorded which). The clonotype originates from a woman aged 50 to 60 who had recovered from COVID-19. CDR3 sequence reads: CASRRGQETQYF. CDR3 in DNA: TGTGCCAGCCGGAGGGGACAAGAGACCCAGTACTTC.